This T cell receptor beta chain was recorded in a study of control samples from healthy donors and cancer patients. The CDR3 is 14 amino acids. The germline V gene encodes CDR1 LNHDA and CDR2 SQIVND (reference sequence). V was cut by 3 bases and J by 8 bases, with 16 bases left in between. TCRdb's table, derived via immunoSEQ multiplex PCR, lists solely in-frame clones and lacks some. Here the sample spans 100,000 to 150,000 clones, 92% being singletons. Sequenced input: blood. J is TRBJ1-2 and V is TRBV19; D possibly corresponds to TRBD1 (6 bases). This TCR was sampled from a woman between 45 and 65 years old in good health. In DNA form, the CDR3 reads TGTGCCAGTAGTATGGAATGGGGACACGGAGGCTACACCTTC. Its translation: CASSMEWGHGGYTF.